Each of the 10 T cell receptor beta chains below was sequenced from the same sample in a study of blood T cell repertoires in COVID-19. The data were produced by immunoSEQ multiplex PCR, yet TCRdb's version contains in-frame clones alone and is incomplete. The top ten hold 9.5% to 13% of the sample, which has roughly 50,000 clones, roughly 85% seen once. The sample taken for sequencing was peripheral blood. These receptors all come from a human donor in a cohort sampled during active COVID-19.

The chain links TRBV28 to TRBJ1-3; 10 bases are shared with TRBD1. The CDR3 totals 16 residues. Trimming cost V 4 bases and J 2 bases; bases outside gene matches: 5. From germline, CDR1 is MDHEN and CDR2 SYDVKM. The CDR3 coding sequence is TGTGCCAGCAGTTCAGCCGGGACAGGGGCTGGAAACACCATATATTTT. It encodes CASSSAGTGAGNTIYF.

This chain links TRBV28 with TRBJ2-3; 10 nucleotides align to TRBD2. The germline gives CDR1 MDHEN, CDR2 SYDVKM. The CDR3 spans 12 residues. With 7 bases clipped from V and 14 bases from J, the junction kept 9 bases outside the gene matches. As DNA, the CDR3 is TGTGCCAGCACCTTAGGGACTAGCGATGCGTATTTT. Protein product: CASTLGTSDAYF.

The CDR3 here is CASSQVPGEGYTF. CDR3 nucleotides: TGTGCCAGCAGCCAAGTGCCGGGGGAGGGCTACACCTTC. V is TRBV3-1 (or the pseudogene TRBV3-2) and J is TRBJ1-2; D might be TRBD1 (5 bases). Germline V gene data show CDR1 as LGHDT and CDR2 as YNNKEL (reference sequence). CDR3 length equals 13 residues. The V and J ends lost 1 base and 8 bases respectively, with 11 bases between them.

This clone has a handful of counts. J is TRBJ1-1 and V is TRBV3-1 (or the pseudogene TRBV3-2), with D unresolved. Germline assignment: CDR1 LGHDT and CDR2 YNNKEL (reference sequence). The CDR3 contains 14 residues. V was clipped by 0 bases and J by 1 base, with 6 bases between them. The CDR3 region is CASSQESGNTEAFF. The CDR3 DNA reads as TGTGCCAGCAGCCAAGAGTCCGGGAACACTGAAGCTTTCTTT.

The chain joins TRBV2 to TRBJ1-5, with D possibly being TRBD1 (6 bases). V lost 5 bases to trimming and J lost 0 bases, with 14 bases between them. CDR1 and CDR2 from the germline V gene are SNHLY and FYNNEI. CDR3 length: 16 amino acids. Here the CDR3 DNA reads TGTGCCAGCAGTTTATATAGGGGGAATAGCAATCAGCCCCAGCATTTT. It translates to CASSLYRGNSNQPQHF.

V is TRBV28 and J is TRBJ2-1, with 8 bases lining up with TRBD2. This CDR3 comprises 17 residues. V trimming: 4 bases; J trimming: 2 bases; junction bases outside the gene matches: 10. CDR1 is MDHEN and CDR2 is SYDVKM in the germline V gene. Here the CDR3 DNA reads TGTGCCAGCAGTTCGCTAAGCACGGGACTAGCCTACAATGAGCAGTTCTTC. Encoded protein: CASSSLSTGLAYNEQFF.

In its sample, this clone was seen once. The chain joins TRBV5-4 to TRBJ2-2, with 9 bases fitting TRBD2. The CDR3 has 15 amino acids. Looked up from germline, CDR1 is SGHNT and CDR2 is YYREEE (reference sequence). V shed 6 bases and J 6 bases; nucleotides not matched to a gene: 9. For the CDR3, the DNA is TGTGCCAGCAACGAGCCAGGGACTAGCTCCGGGGAGCTGTTTTTT. Its translation is CASNEPGTSSGELFF.

This chain links TRBV10-2 with TRBJ2-1; TRBD2 matches 14 bases. The CDR3 length is 22 residues. After removal of 2 bases from V and 1 base from J, the junction contained 16 bases not matched to a gene. Germline assignment: CDR1 WSHSY and CDR2 SAAADI. The CDR3 reads CASSEPSKLGTSGRRSYNEQFF. CDR3 coding DNA: TGCGCCAGCAGTGAGCCCAGCAAACTCGGGACTAGCGGGAGAAGGTCCTACAATGAGCAGTTCTTC.

This clone appeared once. This chain connects TRBV6-2 or TRBV6-3 to TRBJ2-7; 11 bases agree with TRBD2. Germline V lookup: CDR1 MNHEY, CDR2 SVGEGT. The J segment lost 3 bases and the V segment lost 1 base, leaving 2 bases of the junction unmatched. This CDR3 contains 15 residues. The CDR3 DNA reads as TGTGCCAGCAGTTACTTGACTAGCGGGGACTACGAGCAGTACTTC. Its translation: CASSYLTSGDYEQYF.

V usage is TRBV6-5 and J usage is TRBJ1-3; D is possibly TRBD1 (5 bases). The CDR3 sequence is 16 residues long. CDR1 and CDR2 (germline): MNHEY, SVGAGI. Trimming took 0 bases from V and 1 from J, leaving 10 bases between them. The CDR3 loop is CASSYSGGQSGNTIYF. As DNA, the CDR3 is TGTGCCAGCAGTTACTCGGGCGGACAATCTGGAAACACCATATATTTT.